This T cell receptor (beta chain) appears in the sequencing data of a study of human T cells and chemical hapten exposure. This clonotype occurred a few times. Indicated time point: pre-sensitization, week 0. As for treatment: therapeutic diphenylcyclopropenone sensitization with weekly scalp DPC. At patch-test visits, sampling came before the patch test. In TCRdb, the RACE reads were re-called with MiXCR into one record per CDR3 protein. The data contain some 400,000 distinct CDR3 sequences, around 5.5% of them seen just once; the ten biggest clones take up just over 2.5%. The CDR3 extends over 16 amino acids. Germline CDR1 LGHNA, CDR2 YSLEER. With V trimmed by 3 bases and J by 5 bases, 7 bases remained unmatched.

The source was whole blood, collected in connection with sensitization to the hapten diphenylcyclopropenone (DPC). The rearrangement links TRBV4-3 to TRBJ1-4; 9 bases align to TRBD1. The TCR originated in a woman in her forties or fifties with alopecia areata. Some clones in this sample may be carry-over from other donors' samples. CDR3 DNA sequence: TGCGCCAGCAGCCAGGAGTCCGGGACAGGGAATGAAAAACTGTTTTTT. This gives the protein CASSQESGTGNEKLFF.